This T cell receptor (beta chain) was identified during a study of post-analysis software for immune sequencing data. For the study at large: The study covered relapsing-remitting, secondary progressive and progressive-relapsing courses of multiple sclerosis. Points from the study as a whole: F measure grouped same-batch samples tightly together. People with multiple sclerosis had a significantly lower normalized Chao1 diversity than controls did. Comparison of patients with controls showed about 5 TRBV segments more frequent in patients, TRBV5-6, TRBV5-1 and TRBV20-1 among them.

Unique-molecular-identifier-tagged TCR beta cDNA libraries were used. Each sample of roughly 0.9 to 11 million input T cells yielded roughly 500,000 cDNA molecules, so each molecule approximated one T cell. TCRdb re-analysed the PCR reads in MiXCR, keeping a single row per CDR3 protein. The sample lists around 400,000 distinct CDR3 sequences, approximately 39% seen once, with around 8% in the top ten. Looked up from germline, CDR1 is MNHEY and CDR2 is SVGEGT. Between the trimmed V and J ends, which lost 8 bases and 0 bases, there was a span of 11 bases. The CDR3 has 15 residues. Comments on this clonotype: Its antigen is unknown.

Sequencing input: blood. This chain connects TRBV6-2 or TRBV6-3 to TRBJ2-6; D perhaps matches TRBD1 (6 bases). The clonotype originates from a girl aged 2 to 9 with multiple sclerosis. The CDR3 bases are TGTGCCAGCTCTAGGGGGTTCTCTGGGGCCAACGTCCTGACTTTC. Translating it yields CASSRGFSGANVLTF.